The next 10 T cell receptor beta chains were all read from a single sample in a study of technical replicates of blood from a handful of donors. TCRdb's copy holds only in-frame clones and misses some; the assay was immunoSEQ multiplex PCR. The sample contains more than 65,000 clones, 85% to 95% of which appear only once. Sample: T cells isolated from PBMCs. These receptor sequences come from a human donor in good health.

V and J are TRBV28 and TRBJ2-7; 9 positions agree with TRBD1. Germline V gene data show CDR1 as MDHEN and CDR2 as SYDVKM. There are 15 residues in the CDR3. J lost 0 bases, V lost 5 bases, and 5 bases had no gene match. The CDR3 loop reads CASSVTGGPSYEQYF. The CDR3 nucleotides read TGTGCCAGCAGTGTTACAGGGGGCCCCTCCTACGAGCAGTACTTC.

This clone showed up just once. V and J are TRBV7-6 and TRBJ1-2; no clear D gene. The CDR3 spans 14 residues. CDR1 is SGHVS and CDR2 is FNYEAQ in the germline V gene. Trimming shortened V by 5 bases and J by 0 bases, and 10 bases separated the two germline ends. The CDR3 sequence is CASSPGFTNYGYTF. CDR3 DNA: TGTGCCAGCAGCCCGGGATTTACTAACTATGGCTACACCTTC.

This clone was recorded once. The chain joins TRBV7-2 to TRBJ2-7, with 8 positions matching TRBD2. Germline V gives CDR1 SGHTA, CDR2 FQGNSA. Trimming at V came to 0 bases and at J to 3 bases, leaving 4 bases not matched to a gene. This CDR3 region has 15 residues. DNA for the CDR3: TGTGCCAGCAGCTTAGCGCACGGGAGGGTCTACGAGCAGTACTTC. Translating gives CASSLAHGRVYEQYF. The variable domain in full, with the rest retrieved from reference TRBV7-2 and TRBJ2-7, is GAGVSQSPSNKVTEKGKDVELRCDPISGHTALYWYRQSLGQGLEFLIYFQGNSAPDKSGLPSDRFSAERTGGSVSTLTIQRTQQEDSAVYLCASSLAHGRVYEQYFGPGTRLTVT.

The V gene is TRBV6-4, the J gene TRBJ2-1; TRBD2 aligns across 9 bases. V trimming: 6 bases; J trimming: 12 bases; junction bases outside the gene matches: 12. The CDR3 is made up of 14 amino acids. CDR1 MRHNA and CDR2 SNTAGT come from the germline V gene. CDR3 in amino acids: CASRDSGSLGRQFF. The CDR3 DNA follows: TGTGCCAGCAGGGATAGCGGGAGCCTTGGGAGGCAGTTCTTC.

The CDR3: CASSSRTSGDYNEQFF. For the CDR3, the DNA is TGTGCCAGCAGTTCCCGGACTAGCGGCGACTACAATGAGCAGTTCTTC. The chain employs TRBV6-5 and TRBJ2-1; 10 nucleotides align to TRBD2. J lost 3 bases, V lost 4 bases, and 6 bases had no gene match. CDR3 size: 16 residues. Germline CDR1 and CDR2: MNHEY and SVGAGI.

The chain links TRBV28 to TRBJ2-1; 8 positions agree with TRBD1. CDR3 length equals 15 residues. The germline gives CDR1 MDHEN, CDR2 SYDVKM. J gave up 6 bases and V 6 bases, and 10 bases lay outside the gene matches. The CDR3 region is CASRISGQGGNEQFF. Here the CDR3 DNA reads TGTGCCAGCAGAATAAGCGGACAGGGAGGCAATGAGCAGTTCTTC.

This sequence joins TRBV9 and TRBJ2-2; weak D call: TRBD1 (5 bases). Trimming cost V 0 bases and J 2 bases, with 11 bases left between them. The germline V gene encodes CDR1 SGDLS and CDR2 YYNGEE. The length of the CDR3 is 16 residues. Here the CDR3 reads CASSVVSDTNTGELFF. Here the CDR3 DNA reads TGTGCCAGCAGCGTAGTATCGGACACCAACACCGGGGAGCTGTTTTTT.

Written as DNA, the CDR3 is TGTGCCAGCGGAAGCGGGAGGGACTACAATGAGCAGTTCTTC. This translates into CASGSGRDYNEQFF. The chain employs TRBV28 and TRBJ2-1, with 10 bases identical to TRBD2. Trimming removed 8 bases from V and 3 bases from J; junction bases left unmatched: 4. The CDR3 has 14 residues. Germline values: CDR1 MDHEN, CDR2 SYDVKM.

The CDR3 DNA reads TGTGCCAGCAGTTACGGGGACAAACCCTACGAGCAGTACTTC. It codes for CASSYGDKPYEQYF. This sequence joins TRBV6-6 and TRBJ2-7, with D perhaps matching TRBD1 (6 bases). The V gene lost 2 bases and the J gene lost 2 bases, with 10 bases spanning the gap. Germline loops: CDR1 MNHNY, CDR2 SVGAGI (reference sequence). This CDR3 has 14 residues.

This clone was seen once. This chain links TRBV5-1 with TRBJ1-2, with a possible D match to TRBD1 (5 bases). Germline loops: CDR1 SGHRS, CDR2 YFSETQ. V was pared by 5 bases and J by 5 bases, with 19 bases between. This CDR3 has 15 residues. The CDR3 loop is CASSPRTTVTYGYTF. In nucleotides, the CDR3 is TGCGCCAGCAGTCCAAGGACGACAGTGACTTATGGCTACACCTTC.